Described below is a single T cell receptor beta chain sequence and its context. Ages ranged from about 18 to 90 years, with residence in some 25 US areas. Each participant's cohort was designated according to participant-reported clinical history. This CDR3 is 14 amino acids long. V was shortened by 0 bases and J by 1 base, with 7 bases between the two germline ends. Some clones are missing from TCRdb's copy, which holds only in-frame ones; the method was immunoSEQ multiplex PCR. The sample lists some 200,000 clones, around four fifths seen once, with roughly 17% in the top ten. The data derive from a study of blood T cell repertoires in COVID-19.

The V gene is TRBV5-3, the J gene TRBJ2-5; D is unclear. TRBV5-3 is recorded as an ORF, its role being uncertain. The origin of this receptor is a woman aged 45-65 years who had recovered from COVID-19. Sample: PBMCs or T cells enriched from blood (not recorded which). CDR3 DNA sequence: TGTGCCAGAAGCTTGGTGGAGATCCAAGAGACCCAGTACTTC. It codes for CARSLVEIQETQYF.